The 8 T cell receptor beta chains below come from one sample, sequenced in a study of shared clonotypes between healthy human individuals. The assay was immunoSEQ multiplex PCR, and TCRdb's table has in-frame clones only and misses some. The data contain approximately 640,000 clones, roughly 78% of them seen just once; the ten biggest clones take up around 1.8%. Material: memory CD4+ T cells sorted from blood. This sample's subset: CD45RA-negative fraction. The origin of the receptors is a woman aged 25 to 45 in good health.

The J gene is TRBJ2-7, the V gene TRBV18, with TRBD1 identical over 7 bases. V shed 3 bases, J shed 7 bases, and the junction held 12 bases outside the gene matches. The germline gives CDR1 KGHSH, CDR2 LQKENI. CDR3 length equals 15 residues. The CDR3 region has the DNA TGTGCCAGCTCACCGGGACAGAGTTTAGCGAGGGAGCAGTACTTC. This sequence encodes CASSPGQSLAREQYF. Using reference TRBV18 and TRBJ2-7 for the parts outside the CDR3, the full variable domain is NAGVMQNPRHLVRRRGQEARLRCSPMKGHSHVYWYRQLPEEGLKFMVYLQKENIIDESGMPKERFSAEFPKEGPSILRIQQVVRGDSAAYFCASSPGQSLAREQYFGPGTRLTVT.

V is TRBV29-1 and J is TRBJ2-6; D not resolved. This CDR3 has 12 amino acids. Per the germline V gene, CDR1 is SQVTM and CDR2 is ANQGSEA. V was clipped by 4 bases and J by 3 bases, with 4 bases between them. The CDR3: CSVVFGANVLTF. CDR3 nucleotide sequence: TGCAGCGTTGTTTTTGGGGCCAACGTCCTGACTTTC.

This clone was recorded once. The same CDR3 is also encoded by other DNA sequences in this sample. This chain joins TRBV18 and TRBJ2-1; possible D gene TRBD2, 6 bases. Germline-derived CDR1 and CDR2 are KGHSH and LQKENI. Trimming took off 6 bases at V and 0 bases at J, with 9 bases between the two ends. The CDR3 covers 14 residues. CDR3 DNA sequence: TGTGCCAGCTCCCCCGGGGGCTCCTACAATGAGCAGTTCTTC. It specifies CASSPGGSYNEQFF.

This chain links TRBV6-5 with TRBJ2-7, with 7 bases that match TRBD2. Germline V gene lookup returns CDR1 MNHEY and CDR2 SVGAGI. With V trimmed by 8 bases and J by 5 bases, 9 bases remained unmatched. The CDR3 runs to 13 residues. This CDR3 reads CASALAGAHEQYF. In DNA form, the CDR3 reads TGTGCCAGCGCCTTGGCGGGAGCCCACGAGCAGTACTTC.

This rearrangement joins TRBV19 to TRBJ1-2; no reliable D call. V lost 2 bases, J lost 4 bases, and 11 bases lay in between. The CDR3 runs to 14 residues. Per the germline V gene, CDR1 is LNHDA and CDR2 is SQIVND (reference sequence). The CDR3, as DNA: TGTGCCAGTAGTATAAGGACCCCTGGCTATGGCTACACCTTC. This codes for CASSIRTPGYGYTF.

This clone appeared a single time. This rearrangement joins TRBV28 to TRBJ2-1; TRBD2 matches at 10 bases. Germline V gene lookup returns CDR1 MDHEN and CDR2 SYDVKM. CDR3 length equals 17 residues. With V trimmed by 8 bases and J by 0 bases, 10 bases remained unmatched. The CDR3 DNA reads TGTGCCAGCTGTCTAGCGGGAGTCCCCAGCTCCTACAATGAGCAGTTCTTC. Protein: CASCLAGVPSSYNEQFF.

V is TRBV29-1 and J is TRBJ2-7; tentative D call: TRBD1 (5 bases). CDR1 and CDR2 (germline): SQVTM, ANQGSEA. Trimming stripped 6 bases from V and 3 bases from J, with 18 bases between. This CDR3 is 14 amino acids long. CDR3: CSVIQQDSFYEQYF. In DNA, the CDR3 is TGCAGCGTGATACAACAGGATTCGTTCTACGAGCAGTACTTC.

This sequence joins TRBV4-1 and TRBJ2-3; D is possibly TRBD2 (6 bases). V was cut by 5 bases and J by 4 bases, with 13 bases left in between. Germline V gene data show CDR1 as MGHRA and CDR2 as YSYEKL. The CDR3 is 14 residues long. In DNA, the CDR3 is TGCGCCAGCAGCGGGGCCCGACTAGCAGATACGCAGTATTTT. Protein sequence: CASSGARLADTQYF.